This TCR beta chain originates from a study of CD8+ T cells in alopecia areata. Study details: Among treated patients, severity was scored by affected scalp area percentage. Study conclusions and caveats: Whether baseline CD8+ expansion is linked to response remains uncertain, given a single nonresponder. In scalp, tofacitinib significantly decreased clonality and expanded CD8+ clones among the top 100.

Once RNA had been extracted, it was reverse transcribed into cDNA to act as the sequencing template. Assay used: immunoSEQ multiplex PCR; TCRdb lists only in-frame clones, some missing. Of roughly 110,000 clones in the sample, 84% are singletons; the top ten hold over 20%. The count of this clone is one. Its matching antigen is unknown. Documented treatment: oral pan-JAK inhibitor, 5-10 mg twice daily. Punch biopsies of lesional scalp, plus peripheral blood, were taken from alopecia areata patients. Material: CD8+ T cells sorted from blood, obtained at week 24, from a patient treated with tofacitinib. This TCR was recovered from a human donor with alopecia areata.

Written as DNA, the CDR3 is TGTGCCAGCGGAACTCCGGGACAGCATAACAATGAGCAGTTCTTC. Translating gives CASGTPGQHNNEQFF. This chain joins TRBV6-1 and TRBJ2-1; 7 nucleotides match TRBD1. The J segment lost 5 bases and the V segment lost 8 bases, leaving 12 bases of the junction unmatched. The CDR3 totals 15 residues. CDR1 and CDR2 from the germline V gene are MNHNS and SASEGT.